Each of the 23 T cell receptor beta chains below was sequenced from the same sample in a study of identical twins. TCRdb used MiXCR to reprocess the 5' RACE reads, holding one entry per CDR3 protein. This sample carries approximately 590,000 distinct CDR3 sequences, 9.6% of them seen once, and the ten largest clones take 2.5% to 3.5%. The same data also went into a second study, on yellow fever vaccine responses in identical twins.

Sample: PBMCs. These TCRs come from a woman younger than 35 in good health.

The rearrangement joins TRBV11-3 to TRBJ2-1; tentative D call: TRBD2 (5 bases). This CDR3 contains 13 residues. Trimming removed 4 bases from V and 5 bases from J, with 9 bases in between. CDR1 is SGHNT, CDR2 YENEEA, per germline. The CDR3 DNA follows: TGTGCCAGCAGCTCCCGACTACACAATGAGCAGTTCTTC. It codes for CASSSRLHNEQFF.

In this sample, this clonotype turned up many times. The chain recombines TRBV29-1 with TRBJ2-4; 8 positions match TRBD2. The CDR3 is made up of 13 amino acids. Germline values: CDR1 SQVTM, CDR2 ANQGSEA. V shed 5 bases, J shed 15 bases, and the junction held 15 bases outside the gene matches. This chain's CDR3 is CSVIADGRVEMYF. The CDR3 coding sequence is TGCAGCGTTATTGCTGACGGGAGGGTCGAGATGTACTTC. The full variable domain, completed using reference TRBV29-1 and TRBJ2-4, is SAVISQKPSRDICQRGTSLTIQCQVDSQVTMMFWYRQQPGQSLTLIATANQGSEATYESGFVIDKFPISRPNLTFSTLTVSNMSPEDSSIYLCSVIADGRVEMYFGAGTRLSVL.

This clonotype was seen a handful of times. V is TRBV27 and J is TRBJ2-1; tentative D call: TRBD1 (7 bases). CDR3 length equals 14 residues. The V gene lost 5 bases and the J gene lost 9 bases, with 17 bases spanning the gap. The V gene's germline CDR1 is MNHEY and CDR2 SMNVEV (reference sequence). This CDR3 reads CASSVRRGLAEQFF. In nucleotides, the CDR3 is TGTGCCAGCAGTGTTCGGAGGGGGCTGGCTGAGCAGTTCTTC.

This clonotype has at least ten counts. The gene calls are TRBV2 and TRBJ2-1, with a weak D call TRBD2 (6 bases). Germline CDR1 is SNHLY and CDR2 is FYNNEI. With 1 base removed from V and 2 bases from J, the gap between germline ends came to 12 bases. The CDR3 is 16 residues long. CDR3 DNA: TGTGCCAGCAGTGAAGGGAGGAGGGTAGCCTACAATGAGCAGTTCTTC. Protein product: CASSEGRRVAYNEQFF.

This clonotype was seen ten or more times. The chain carries TRBV7-9 and TRBJ1-5; D unclear. The CDR3 consists of 15 residues. Germline V lookup: CDR1 SEHNR, CDR2 FQNEAQ (reference sequence). The V end was cut by 5 bases, the J end by 4 bases, with 15 bases between. CDR3 sequence reads: CASSQSGKGNQPQHF. CDR3 coding DNA: TGTGCCAGCAGCCAATCAGGAAAAGGAAATCAGCCCCAGCATTTT.

This clonotype was counted between two and nine times. The V and J genes are TRBV29-1 and TRBJ2-7; D is undetermined. The CDR3 runs 14 residues. V was trimmed by 6 bases and J by 3 bases, leaving 18 bases between them. The V gene's germline CDR1 is SQVTM and CDR2 ANQGSEA. CDR3 sequence (DNA): TGCAGCGTCGTATTGGCCACTTACCTCTACGAGCAGTACTTC. Protein: CSVVLATYLYEQYF.

This clonotype was picked up many times. V usage is TRBV29-1 and J usage is TRBJ2-7, with D perhaps matching TRBD1 (7 bases). From germline, CDR1 is SQVTM and CDR2 ANQGSEA. Trimming left V 6 bases short and J 6 bases short, with 12 bases between. There are 11 residues in the CDR3. CDR3 bases: TGCAGCGTCCGACAGGGAGGCGAGCAGTACTTC. It specifies CSVRQGGEQYF.

The chain joins TRBV10-3 to TRBJ2-7, with D perhaps TRBD1 (5 bases). The germline gives CDR1 ENHRY, CDR2 SYGVKD. V shed 8 bases and J shed 2 bases, with 13 bases lying between them. The length of the CDR3 is 13 residues. DNA for the CDR3: TGTGCCATCGTAAAGGACAATACCTACGAGCAGTACTTC. Amino acids: CAIVKDNTYEQYF.

The sample holds many counts of this clonotype. The J gene is TRBJ2-7, the V gene TRBV3-1, with TRBD1 identical over 8 bases. The CDR3 runs to 15 residues. J lost 3 bases, V lost 4 bases, and 8 bases had no gene match. Germline loops: CDR1 LGHDT, CDR2 YNNKEL (reference sequence). CDR3 sequence (DNA): TGTGCCAGCAGCCTCCGGGACAGGACAGTCTACGAGCAGTACTTC. The encoded protein is CASSLRDRTVYEQYF.

This clonotype was counted a few times. The chain carries TRBV5-1 and TRBJ2-1; 9 positions agree with TRBD2. Germline loops: CDR1 SGHRS, CDR2 YFSETQ. There are 14 residues in the CDR3. After removal of 1 base from V and 7 bases from J, the junction contained 3 bases not matched to a gene. The CDR3 region is CASSLPGLANEQFF. The CDR3 nucleotides read TGCGCCAGCAGCTTGCCGGGACTAGCAAATGAGCAGTTCTTC.

In its sample, this clonotype was seen many times. The V call is TRBV6-1, the J call TRBJ2-1, with D perhaps matching TRBD2 (6 bases). Germline CDR1 and CDR2: MNHNS and SASEGT. Trimming took off 5 bases at V and 2 bases at J, with 13 bases between the two ends. CDR3 length equals 15 residues. CDR3 residues: CASSLTSNPYNEQFF. CDR3 nucleotide sequence: TGTGCCAGCAGTCTGACTAGTAATCCCTACAATGAGCAGTTCTTC.

The V gene is TRBV4-3, the J gene TRBJ1-4; TRBD1 agrees at 7 bases. Germline CDR1 and CDR2: LGHNA and YSLEER. Trimming took 3 bases from V and 8 from J; bases not matched to a gene: 9. The CDR3 is made up of 15 amino acids. The CDR3 DNA reads TGCGCCAGCAGCCAGGGTTGGGACAGCGGGGAAAAACTGTTTTTT. Translated: CASSQGWDSGEKLFF.

This clonotype was found a few times. The CDR3 loop reads CASSTGTVQRNEQFF. CDR3 in DNA: TGTGCCAGCAGCACAGGGACGGTCCAGCGTAATGAGCAGTTCTTC. The J gene is TRBJ2-1, the V gene TRBV7-9; maybe TRBD1 (6 bases). Trimming removed 5 bases at V and 7 bases at J, with 18 bases between. Germline V CDR1 and CDR2: SEHNR, FQNEAQ (reference sequence). This CDR3 is built from 15 residues.

This clonotype has a handful of counts. The rearrangement links TRBV3-1 to TRBJ2-5, with 8 bases matching TRBD2. After removal of 3 bases from V and 1 base from J, the junction contained 4 bases not matched to a gene. The CDR3 totals 15 residues. Germline V gene data show CDR1 as LGHDT and CDR2 as YNNKEL (reference sequence). In DNA form, the CDR3 reads TGTGCCAGCAGCCAGACGGGGGGGATCCAAGAGACCCAGTACTTC. Its translation is CASSQTGGIQETQYF.

V is TRBV20-1 and J is TRBJ2-3; D uncertain. The ends were cut back, 5 bases at V and 0 bases at J, with 12 bases in the middle. Looked up from germline, CDR1 is DFQATT and CDR2 is SNEGSKA (reference sequence). The CDR3 is 14 residues long. The chain's CDR3 is CSALGKGSTDTQYF. The CDR3 DNA reads TGCAGTGCTTTGGGGAAAGGTAGCACAGATACGCAGTATTTT.

Many counts were recorded for this clonotype. The rearrangement uses TRBV5-1 and TRBJ2-5; TRBD2 matches 9 bases. J was trimmed by 5 bases and V by 4 bases; bases with no gene match: 6. The CDR3 has 14 residues. Germline CDR1 SGHRS, CDR2 YFSETQ. The CDR3 loop is CASSASGKAETQYF. The CDR3 DNA reads as TGCGCCAGCAGCGCTAGCGGGAAGGCGGAGACCCAGTACTTC.

This clonotype showed up many times. The chain uses TRBV20-1 and TRBJ2-7; no clear D. The CDR3 totals 15 residues. Looked up from germline, CDR1 is DFQATT and CDR2 is SNEGSKA (reference sequence). Trimming shortened V by 0 bases and J by 4 bases, and 16 bases separated the two germline ends. The CDR3 DNA sequence: TGCAGTGCTAGAGATTACAGCGCTGGTATGTACGAGCAGTACTTC. This sequence encodes CSARDYSAGMYEQYF.

The V and J genes are TRBV23-1 and TRBJ2-1; 7 nucleotides agree with TRBD1. TRBV23-1 qualifies as an ORF whose function is uncertain. This CDR3 has 14 residues. Trimming cost V 8 bases and J 2 bases; bases outside gene matches: 6. CDR3 residues: CASGTDRAYNEQFF. CDR3 DNA sequence: TGCGCCAGCGGTACTGACAGGGCCTACAATGAGCAGTTCTTC.

The chain employs TRBV6-2 or TRBV6-3 and TRBJ2-1, with D unresolved. Germline V gene data show CDR1 as MNHEY and CDR2 as SVGEGT. There are 14 residues in the CDR3. With 2 bases removed from V and 4 bases from J, the gap between germline ends came to 9 bases. CDR3 bases: TGTGCCAGCAGTTACATGGAAGAATACAATGAGCAGTTCTTC. It codes for CASSYMEEYNEQFF.

This clonotype was counted at least ten times. The V and J genes are TRBV28 and TRBJ2-1, with D perhaps TRBD1 (7 bases). Trimming stripped 6 bases from V and 6 bases from J, with 21 bases between. Germline V lookup: CDR1 MDHEN, CDR2 SYDVKM. The CDR3 is 16 amino acids. This CDR3 reads CASRPGGTAFFNEQFF. The CDR3 DNA follows: TGTGCCAGCAGACCCGGCGGGACAGCCTTCTTCAATGAGCAGTTCTTC.

This clonotype has a count of ten or more. This chain joins TRBV29-1 and TRBJ2-2; 8 bases agree with TRBD2. With 4 bases clipped from V and 2 bases from J, the junction kept 3 bases outside the gene matches. The CDR3 contains 14 residues. The germline V gene has CDR1 SQVTM and CDR2 ANQGSEA. CDR3 in amino acids: CSVVTSGNTGELFF. Written as DNA, the CDR3 is TGCAGCGTTGTAACTAGCGGAAACACCGGGGAGCTGTTTTTT.

The sample holds a few counts of this clonotype. J is TRBJ2-3 and V is TRBV5-1; TRBD1 or TRBD2 may be the D gene (5 bases each). V gave up 4 bases and J gave up 1 base, with 13 bases separating them. CDR1 and CDR2 from the germline V gene are SGHRS and YFSETQ. The CDR3 consists of 15 residues. The CDR3 reads CASSPWDQGTDTQYF. CDR3 nucleotide sequence: TGCGCCAGCAGCCCTTGGGACCAGGGCACAGATACGCAGTATTTT. Full variable domain (missing parts from reference TRBV5-1 and TRBJ2-3): KAGVTQTPRYLIKTRGQQVTLSCSPISGHRSVSWYQQTPGQGLQFLFEYFSETQRNKGNFPGRFSGRQFSNSRSEMNVSTLELGDSALYLCASSPWDQGTDTQYFGPGTRLTVL.

This clonotype showed up just a few times. The chain links TRBV2 to TRBJ1-1; D perhaps matches TRBD1 (5 bases). Germline V gene lookup returns CDR1 SNHLY and CDR2 FYNNEI. Between the trimmed V and J ends, which lost 1 base and 1 base, there was a span of 7 bases. This CDR3 has 14 amino acids. CDR3 coding DNA: TGTGCCAGCAGTGAAGGGAGGGGGAACACTGAAGCTTTCTTT. Amino acid sequence: CASSEGRGNTEAFF. Full variable domain (outside the CDR3, taken from reference TRBV2 and TRBJ1-1): EPEVTQTPSHQVTQMGQEVILRCVPISNHLYFYWYRQILGQKVEFLVSFYNNEISEKSEIFDDQFSVERPDGSNFTLKIRSTKLEDSAMYFCASSEGRGNTEAFFGQGTRLTVV.